The 5 T cell receptor beta chains presented below share a single source sample, sequenced in a study of blood T cell repertoires in COVID-19. The table came from immunoSEQ multiplex PCR; TCRdb's copy has only in-frame clones and leaves some out. This table has over 30,000 clones, around 88% appearing once. Sequences were obtained from peripheral blood. These receptors all stem from a woman aged 70 to 79 with active COVID-19.

V gene TRBV6-2 or TRBV6-3 combines with J gene TRBJ1-1, with a possible D match to TRBD1 (6 bases). The germline CDR1 and CDR2 sequences are MNHEY and SVGEGT. The CDR3 contains 14 residues. Trimming removed 6 bases from V and 4 bases from J, with 15 bases in between. CDR3 protein: CASSPGAWSTEAFF. The CDR3 DNA reads TGTGCCAGCAGCCCAGGGGCGTGGAGCACTGAAGCTTTCTTT.

This chain uses TRBV6-5 with TRBJ2-1; TRBD1 matches 9 bases. Germline loops: CDR1 MNHEY, CDR2 SVGAGI. This CDR3 region has 15 residues. V lost 0 bases, J lost 3 bases, and 0 bases stayed unmatched. The CDR3: CASSYSGQGYNEQFF. The CDR3 DNA reads as TGTGCCAGCAGTTACTCGGGACAGGGCTACAATGAGCAGTTCTTC.

This clone occurred a few times. The chain is built from TRBV9 and TRBJ2-7, with TRBD1 matching 7 bases. V was clipped by 0 bases and J by 2 bases; unmatched bases: 8. The germline V gene encodes CDR1 SGDLS and CDR2 YYNGEE. The CDR3 contains 16 residues. In DNA form, the CDR3 reads TGTGCCAGCAGCGTAGCTGCACAGGGGTCCCCCTACGAGCAGTACTTC. This translates into CASSVAAQGSPYEQYF.

The chain recombines TRBV5-1 with TRBJ2-7; 8 bases map to TRBD1. The CDR3 extends over 15 amino acids. The junction had 9 bases not matched to a gene; V was cut back by 3 bases and J by 4 bases. Germline V gene sequence: CDR1 SGHRS, CDR2 YFSETQ. CDR3 protein: CASSSQGAGEYEQYF. The CDR3 DNA follows: TGCGCCAGCAGCTCGCAGGGGGCCGGGGAGTACGAGCAGTACTTC.

The chain couples TRBV27 to TRBJ2-1, with 8 nucleotides matching TRBD2. V shed 6 bases and J 7 bases; nucleotides not matched to a gene: 11. Germline values: CDR1 MNHEY, CDR2 SMNVEV (reference sequence). The length of the CDR3 is 15 residues. CDR3 nucleotide sequence: TGTGCCAGCAGATCACCCGGGGGCGGGGGGAATGAGCAGTTCTTC. Its translation: CASRSPGGGGNEQFF.